This TCR beta chain was observed in a study of post-analysis software for immune sequencing data. Study context: As for disease course, relapsing-remitting, secondary progressive and progressive-relapsing multiple sclerosis were all included.

Study-level findings and limits: Multiple sclerosis patients had significantly lower normalized Chao1 diversity than controls. Compared with controls, patients had more of about 5 TRBV segments, including TRBV5-6, TRBV5-1 and TRBV20-1. By F measure, samples from a shared preparation batch strongly co-clustered.

CDR1 SGHTA and CDR2 FQGNSA come from the germline V gene. Trimming took 8 bases from V and 4 from J; bases not matched to a gene: 15. This CDR3 region has 17 residues. As regards this clonotype: Its antigen is unidentified.

Unique-molecular-identifier-tagged TCR beta cDNA libraries were used. Some 500,000 cDNA molecules were obtained from about 1 to 10 million T cells. TCRdb processed the PCR reads anew with MiXCR; each CDR3 protein has one entry. The table records approximately 660,000 distinct CDR3 sequences, 59% of them present only once. Sequenced sample: blood. The receptor comes from a girl aged 2-10 years with multiple sclerosis. The chain employs TRBV7-2 and TRBJ2-1; the match to TRBD1 covers 9 bases. This chain's CDR3 is CASQDRTGVTLYNEQFF. The CDR3 DNA reads as TGTGCCAGCCAAGACCGGACAGGGGTCACCTTGTACAATGAGCAGTTCTTC. The whole variable domain, remainder taken from reference TRBV7-2 and TRBJ2-1, is GAGVSQSPSNKVTEKGKDVELRCDPISGHTALYWYRQSLGQGLEFLIYFQGNSAPDKSGLPSDRFSAERTGGSVSTLTIQRTQQEDSAVYLCASQDRTGVTLYNEQFFGPGTRLTVL.